These 19 T cell receptor beta chains were all obtained from the same sample, sequenced in a study of regulatory T cells in long-lasting Graves disease. The sample's time point: newly diagnosed GD, antithyroid drugs for less than 3 months. After RNA was extracted from PBMCs, the TCR library was made from it. TCR beta libraries were built with iRepertoire HTBI primers and Arm-PCR of CDR3 regions. MiXCR was run by TCRdb on the multiplex PCR reads, yielding one entry per CDR3 protein. This repertoire shows under 400,000 distinct CDR3 sequences, around 17% found once; its top ten account for 25% to 30%. The sample also formed part of further work on T cells in Graves' hyperthyroidism and ophthalmopathy.

This specimen was peripheral blood mononuclear cells (PBMCs), taken at new diagnosis, from a patient treated with antithyroid drugs. The receptors stem from a man in his forties with Graves disease.

In this sample, this clonotype turned up a few times. The genes are TRBV5-1 and TRBJ2-1, with D hard to call. Germline CDR1 reads SGHRS; CDR2 reads YFSETQ. The ends were cut back, 0 bases at V and 6 bases at J, with 13 bases in the middle. This CDR3 has 15 residues. CDR3 bases: TGCGCCAGCAGCTTGGAAAGCGCCGGGCCCAATGAGCAGTTCTTC. Amino acids: CASSLESAGPNEQFF.

In this sample, this clonotype turned up many times. The chain has TRBV28 and TRBJ2-7, with D possibly being TRBD1 or TRBD2 (5 bases each). Trimming left V 4 bases short and J 6 bases short, with 19 bases between. CDR1 and CDR2 from the germline V gene are MDHEN and SYDVKM. The CDR3 runs 15 residues. CDR3 amino acids: CASSSPGRRPSEQYF. For the CDR3, the DNA is TGTGCCAGCAGTTCGCCGGGACGTCGACCGTCCGAGCAGTACTTC.

This clonotype came up a few times. The rearrangement links TRBV7-2 to TRBJ1-6; 9 bases fit TRBD1. CDR1 and CDR2 (germline): SGHTA, FQGNSA. V lost 5 bases, J lost 9 bases, and 8 bases stayed unmatched. The CDR3 sequence is 15 residues long. CDR3 residues: CASSRKGQGGSPLHF. In DNA form, the CDR3 reads TGTGCCAGCAGCCGGAAGGGACAGGGCGGTTCACCCCTCCACTTT.

This clonotype was observed a handful of times. The chain carries TRBV6-5 and TRBJ2-7, with a possible D match to TRBD2 (6 bases). The CDR3 contains 16 residues. The germline V gene has CDR1 MNHEY and CDR2 SVGAGI. The ends were cut back, 4 bases at V and 3 bases at J, with 19 bases in the middle. The CDR3 loop reads CASSSRGRGVSYEQYF. The CDR3 DNA follows: TGTGCCAGCAGTTCCCGGGGACGCGGGGTCAGCTACGAGCAGTACTTC.

This clonotype was found many times. This chain links TRBV5-1 with TRBJ2-3; 10 bases map to TRBD2. Germline V CDR1 and CDR2: SGHRS, YFSETQ. V was pared by 0 bases and J by 3 bases, with 4 bases of the junction left unmatched. The CDR3 length is 16 residues. The CDR3 DNA sequence: TGCGCCAGCAGCTTGGATCAGCGGGGGGGAACAGATACGCAGTATTTT. Encoded protein: CASSLDQRGGTDTQYF.

The table lists this clonotype with many counts. V usage is TRBV7-2 and J usage is TRBJ2-3; no clear D gene. Germline values: CDR1 SGHTA, CDR2 FQGNSA. Trimming took off 6 bases at V and 0 bases at J, with 7 bases between the two ends. This CDR3 spans 13 amino acids. The CDR3 nucleotides read TGTGCCAGCAGGGTTTCTAGCACAGATACGCAGTATTTT. This codes for CASRVSSTDTQYF.

The chain employs TRBV7-9 and TRBJ2-7; 10 bases are shared with TRBD1. The ends lost 5 bases at V and 7 bases at J; junction bases unmatched: 11. Germline V CDR1 and CDR2: SEHNR, FQNEAQ (reference sequence). The CDR3 is 15 residues long. The CDR3 region is CASSPRTGGIGEQYF. CDR3 DNA sequence: TGTGCCAGCAGCCCCCGGACAGGGGGAATTGGGGAGCAGTACTTC.

The table lists this clonotype with a few counts. J is TRBJ2-3 and V is TRBV7-9; D remains unclear. This CDR3 region has 13 residues. V lost 3 bases and J lost 5, with 9 bases in between. Germline V CDR1 and CDR2: SEHNR, FQNEAQ (reference sequence). CDR3 region: CASSFGDKDTQYF. The CDR3 region has the DNA TGTGCCAGCAGCTTCGGCGACAAAGATACGCAGTATTTT.

Turning to this clonotype: A read error likely explains this, since a far larger clone differs by one base. The chain combines TRBV6-2 or TRBV6-3 with TRBJ2-1; 7 bases match TRBD2. This CDR3 is built from 16 residues. Germline V gene sequence: CDR1 MNHEY, CDR2 SVGEGT. The CDR3 region has the DNA TGTGCCAGCAGTTACTGGTCCGGGGGGTACCAAGAGACCGAGTACTTC. Translating it yields CASSYWSGGYQETEYF.

This clonotype was picked up many times. The V gene is TRBV11-1, the J gene TRBJ2-1; weak D call: TRBD1 (6 bases). Trimming removed 5 bases from V and 0 bases from J, with 17 bases in between. CDR3 length equals 17 residues. The V gene's germline CDR1 is SGHAT and CDR2 FQDESV (reference sequence). This CDR3 is CASSRRTATISYNEQFF. CDR3 in DNA: TGTGCCAGCAGCCGACGGACAGCCACTATCTCCTACAATGAGCAGTTCTTC.

This clonotype was counted a few times. This sequence joins TRBV7-3 and TRBJ2-7, with 7 bases matching TRBD1. There are 14 residues in the CDR3. Unmatched junction bases numbered 8, after V lost 4 bases and J lost 5 bases. CDR1 and CDR2 (germline): SGHTA, FQGTGA. CDR3 sequence: CASSSSTGKDEQYF. The CDR3, as DNA: TGTGCCAGCAGCTCCTCGACAGGGAAGGACGAGCAGTACTTC.

For the CDR3, the DNA is TGTGCCAGCAGCTTAAAGGCGTTAGCGGGGGTACACGAGCAGTACTTC. This translates into CASSLKALAGVHEQYF. J is TRBJ2-7 and V is TRBV7-2; 9 bases are a match to TRBD2. This CDR3 has 16 residues. Germline values: CDR1 SGHTA, CDR2 FQGNSA. Unmatched junction bases numbered 10, after V lost 2 bases and J lost 5 bases.

This clonotype is termed medium-sized. The chain links TRBV20-1 to TRBJ2-1; D may be TRBD2 (7 bases). Judging by the DNA end, TRBJ2-3 fits better; the J call may be wrong. Germline CDR1 reads DFQATT; CDR2 reads SNEGSKA (reference sequence). This CDR3 comprises 14 residues. Written as DNA, the CDR3 is TGCAGTGCTAGAGCGGGGGGCCACACAGATACGCAGTATTTT. Translating gives CSARAGGHTDTQYF.

Many counts were recorded for this clonotype. This chain connects TRBV11-2 to TRBJ1-6, with D unresolved. Germline CDR1 reads SGHAT; CDR2 reads FQNNGV. The CDR3 has 16 amino acids. V lost 1 base and J lost 10, with 17 bases in between. In DNA form, the CDR3 reads TGTGCCAGCAGCTTAGGGCTTTTTACGCGCTCATCACCCCTCCACTTT. The encoded protein is CASSLGLFTRSSPLHF.

This clonotype showed up just a few times. The V call is TRBV12-3 or TRBV12-4, the J call TRBJ2-5; maybe TRBD2 (6 bases). Trimming took off 2 bases at V and 7 bases at J, with 11 bases between the two ends. This CDR3 is built from 13 residues. The CDR3 region is CASSLMGRGTQYF. CDR3 DNA: TGTGCCAGCAGTTTAATGGGGCGGGGGACCCAGTACTTC.

Comment on this clonotype: Relative to the germline gene, one junction end is altered; a read error may explain this. The chain recombines TRBV5-1 with TRBJ2-5, with D perhaps matching TRBD2 (6 bases). Germline V CDR1 and CDR2: SGHRS, YFSETQ. This CDR3 has 16 residues. The CDR3 coding sequence is TGTGCCAGCAGCGTGGGAGTTAGCGGAAACCAAGAGACCCAGTACTTC. Protein: CASSVGVSGNQETQYF. The full variable domain, rest sourced from reference TRBV5-1 and TRBJ2-5, is KAGVTQTPRYLIKTRGQQVTLSCSPISGHRSVSWYQQTPGQGLQFLFEYFSETQRNKGNFPGRFSGRQFSNSRSEMNVSTLELGDSALYLCASSVGVSGNQETQYFGPGTRLLVL.

The chain couples TRBV28 to TRBJ1-5; D not certain. Germline V CDR1 and CDR2: MDHEN, SYDVKM. The CDR3 runs to 11 residues. V was shortened by 4 bases and J by 10 bases, with 8 bases between the two germline ends. The CDR3: CASSYDNPQHF. The CDR3 bases are TGTGCCAGCAGTTACGACAATCCCCAGCATTTT.

Remarks on this clonotype: This may come from a read error, since a much larger clone is one base off. This is likely a read error, given that the CDR3 carries no conserved phenylalanine or tryptophan at its end. The gene calls are TRBV28 and TRBJ2-1; perhaps D is TRBD1 or TRBD2 (5 bases each). With the DNA end fitting TRBJ2-5 better, the J assignment may be wrong. CDR1 and CDR2 (germline): MDHEN, SYDVKM. The CDR3 spans 15 residues. The CDR3 DNA reads as TGTGCCAGCAGTTTTCTAGGGGCAGGAGGAGAGACCCAGTACCTC. Translating gives CASSFLGAGGETQYL.

As DNA, the CDR3 is TGTGCCAGCAGCGTAGCTGGGTACAATGAGCAGTTCTTC. Translation: CASSVAGYNEQFF. V and J are TRBV9 and TRBJ2-1; no clear D gene. Germline CDR1 SGDLS, CDR2 YYNGEE. CDR3 length: 13 residues. Trimming took off 0 bases at V and 4 bases at J, with 5 bases between the two ends. Combining the CDR3 with reference TRBV9 and TRBJ2-1 gives the whole variable domain DSGVTQTPKHLITATGQRVTLRCSPRSGDLSVYWYQQSLDQGLQFLIQYYNGEERAKGNILERFSAQQFPDLHSELNLSSLELGDSALYFCASSVAGYNEQFFGPGTRLTVL.